The T cell receptor (beta chain) under discussion was sequenced for a study of identical twins. This clonotype was seen repeatedly, ten times or more. V was pared by 5 bases and J by 10 bases, with 22 bases between. The CDR3 extends over 15 amino acids. In germline, CDR1 is MDHEN, CDR2 SYDVKM. A single record per CDR3 protein comes from TCRdb applying MiXCR to the 5' RACE reads. Found here are roughly 200,000 distinct CDR3 sequences, around 6.9% of them singletons; the top ten hold 1.9%. These data also formed part of another study, on yellow fever vaccine responses in identical twins.

The sequence derives from a woman under 30 in good health. Sequencing was carried out using memory (CD45RO+) T cells sorted from blood. This chain joins TRBV28 and TRBJ2-3; D might be TRBD1 (6 bases). The CDR3 DNA reads as TGTGCCAGCAGTCCACGACAGGCGCGTCGGGTCCCGCAGTATTTT. Protein sequence: CASSPRQARRVPQYF.